A selection of T cell receptor beta chains follows, all from one sample in a study of radiation and T cells in renal cell carcinoma. Data came from immunoSEQ multiplex PCR; TCRdb stores just in-frame clones and leaves some out. Of some 8,000 clones detected, about 60% appear once; the ten largest clones hold roughly 22%. The sequences come from tumor tissue, collected from a patient whose treatment was nephrectomy without radiotherapy. The receptors stem from a man in his sixties with renal cell carcinoma. Each CDR3 is given with its conserved first and last residue. Fields, in order: D gene, V gene, J gene, clone size, CDR3 DNA, CDR3 protein. The D gene is left open where the match is weak. Only part of the rows carry a size: once, few, many, or a class if the clone is expanded.

d_call: -; v_call: TRBV5-4; j_call: TRBJ2-7; clone_size: -; cdr3_nt: TGTGCCAGCAGCTTGATGCTAGGGGGCGAGCAGTACTTC; cdr3_aa: CASSLMLGGEQYF
d_call: -; v_call: TRBV5-5; j_call: TRBJ1-2; clone_size: -; cdr3_nt: TGTGCCAGCAGCTTGGCGAACCCCACCTTC; cdr3_aa: CASSLANPTF
d_call: -; v_call: TRBV18; j_call: TRBJ1-5; clone_size: few; cdr3_nt: TGTGCCAGCTCACCTATGACTATCCCGGGGCCCAATCAGCCCCAGCATTTT; cdr3_aa: CASSPMTIPGPNQPQHF
d_call: -; v_call: TRBV7-9; j_call: TRBJ2-3; clone_size: -; cdr3_nt: TGTGCCAGCAGCCCCACAGATACGCAGTATTTT; cdr3_aa: CASSPTDTQYF
d_call: -; v_call: TRBV10-1; j_call: TRBJ2-7; clone_size: medium-sized; cdr3_nt: TGCGCCAGCAGTGTGGAGGGGATGAGGGAGCAGTACTTC; cdr3_aa: CASSVEGMREQYF
d_call: TRBD1; v_call: TRBV6-6; j_call: TRBJ1-2; clone_size: -; cdr3_nt: TGTGCCAGCTTGGACAGGGGGACTCAAGGGGATGGCTACACCTTC; cdr3_aa: CASLDRGTQGDGYTF
d_call: TRBD2; v_call: TRBV5-1; j_call: TRBJ2-1; clone_size: -; cdr3_nt: TGCGCCAGCAGCTTGGAACTAGCGGGGGGTAATGAGCAGTTCTTC; cdr3_aa: CASSLELAGGNEQFF
d_call: TRBD2; v_call: TRBV5-6; j_call: TRBJ2-1; clone_size: -; cdr3_nt: TGTGCCAGCAGCCTGGGACTAGTATTATCCTACAATGAGCAGTTCTTC; cdr3_aa: CASSLGLVLSYNEQFF
d_call: -; v_call: TRBV27; j_call: TRBJ2-1; clone_size: -; cdr3_nt: TGTGCCAGCAGTTTATTCGGTGAGCAGTTCTTC; cdr3_aa: CASSLFGEQFF
d_call: TRBD1; v_call: TRBV15; j_call: TRBJ1-1; clone_size: once; cdr3_nt: TGTGCCACCAGCAGAGAGGTGGACAGGTGGGACACTGAAGCTTTCTTT; cdr3_aa: CATSREVDRWDTEAFF
d_call: TRBD2; v_call: TRBV11-2; j_call: TRBJ2-7; clone_size: few; cdr3_nt: TGTGCCAGCAGCCCCCCGGGGGGGCGCGAGCAGTACTTC; cdr3_aa: CASSPPGGREQYF
d_call: -; v_call: TRBV7-2; j_call: TRBJ1-3; clone_size: -; cdr3_nt: TGTGCCAGCAGCTTAGGGGGAGGGCCACTCTCTGGAAACACCATATATTTT; cdr3_aa: CASSLGGGPLSGNTIYF
d_call: -; v_call: TRBV4-3; j_call: TRBJ1-2; clone_size: few; cdr3_nt: TGCGCCAGCAGCCAAGAGGAGCGGGAGGGAACCTATGGCTACACCTTC; cdr3_aa: CASSQEEREGTYGYTF
d_call: -; v_call: TRBV11-1; j_call: TRBJ1-4; clone_size: -; cdr3_nt: TGTGCCAGCAGCTTGACGGGACATAAGAATGAAAAAGTGTTTTTT; cdr3_aa: CASSLTGHKNEKVFF
d_call: -; v_call: TRBV15; j_call: TRBJ2-5; clone_size: few; cdr3_nt: TGTGCCACCAGCAGAGTAGGGGGGGAGACCCAGTACTTC; cdr3_aa: CATSRVGGETQYF
d_call: -; v_call: TRBV7-2; j_call: TRBJ1-4; clone_size: once; cdr3_nt: TGTGCCAGCAGCCCGCCGGCATCTGAAAAACTGTTTTTT; cdr3_aa: CASSPPASEKLFF
d_call: TRBD1; v_call: TRBV4-2; j_call: TRBJ1-2; clone_size: -; cdr3_nt: TGTGCCAGCAGCCCTAGAGAGGGGGCGAGTGGCTACACCTTC; cdr3_aa: CASSPREGASGYTF
d_call: -; v_call: TRBV6-5; j_call: TRBJ2-7; clone_size: -; cdr3_nt: TGTGCCAGCAGGAAGGGAAATCCGTACGAGCAGTACTTC; cdr3_aa: CASRKGNPYEQYF
d_call: TRBD2; v_call: TRBV7-9; j_call: TRBJ2-5; clone_size: -; cdr3_nt: TGTGCCACCGGACGGGGGGGAGAGACCCAGTACTTC; cdr3_aa: CATGRGGETQYF
d_call: -; v_call: TRBV6-5; j_call: TRBJ2-3; clone_size: -; cdr3_nt: TGTGCCAGCAGTTACCTGGGACTTTCTAGCACAGATACGCAGTATTTT; cdr3_aa: CASSYLGLSSTDTQYF
d_call: -; v_call: TRBV7-2; j_call: TRBJ2-7; clone_size: few; cdr3_nt: TGTGCCAGCAGCTTAGACCCGGGCGGAGCCTACGAGCAGTACTTC; cdr3_aa: CASSLDPGGAYEQYF
d_call: TRBD2; v_call: TRBV7-3; j_call: TRBJ2-1; clone_size: medium-sized; cdr3_nt: TGTGCCAGCAGCTCCCGACGGAGTAGCGGGAGAGACAATGAGCAGTTCTTC; cdr3_aa: CASSSRRSSGRDNEQFF
d_call: -; v_call: TRBV5-5; j_call: TRBJ2-3; clone_size: -; cdr3_nt: TGTGCCAGCAGCGCGGACTTGGATACGCAGTATTTT; cdr3_aa: CASSADLDTQYF
d_call: -; v_call: TRBV27; j_call: TRBJ2-7; clone_size: -; cdr3_nt: TGTGCCAGCAGTTTATCAAGACTCCCCCCCTACGAGCAGTACTTC; cdr3_aa: CASSLSRLPPYEQYF
d_call: -; v_call: TRBV30; j_call: TRBJ1-4; clone_size: medium-sized; cdr3_nt: TGTGCCTGGAGTACGATGACTAATGAAAAACTGTTTTTT; cdr3_aa: CAWSTMTNEKLFF
d_call: -; v_call: TRBV7-8; j_call: TRBJ2-3; clone_size: few; cdr3_nt: TGTGCCAGCAGCCCCTACAGGGTGGTGCGAACTAGCACAGATACGCAGTATTTT; cdr3_aa: CASSPYRVVRTSTDTQYF
d_call: -; v_call: TRBV5-4; j_call: TRBJ2-4; clone_size: -; cdr3_nt: TGTGCCAGCAGCTTGAGGGACCTGAACATTCAGTACTTC; cdr3_aa: CASSLRDLNIQYF
d_call: TRBD1; v_call: TRBV27; j_call: TRBJ2-7; clone_size: -; cdr3_nt: TGTGCCAGCAGTTTATCGAACAGGGGGGTAAACGAGCAGTACTTC; cdr3_aa: CASSLSNRGVNEQYF
d_call: -; v_call: TRBV6-6; j_call: TRBJ1-6; clone_size: -; cdr3_nt: TGTGCCAGCAGAGCCCGGGGGAATTCACCCCTCCACTTT; cdr3_aa: CASRARGNSPLHF
d_call: TRBD2; v_call: TRBV6-5; j_call: TRBJ2-7; clone_size: -; cdr3_nt: TGTGCCAGCAGGGGCGGGAGTTACGAGCAGTACTTC; cdr3_aa: CASRGGSYEQYF
d_call: -; v_call: TRBV10-3; j_call: TRBJ2-7; clone_size: -; cdr3_nt: TGTGCCATCAGCCCGAGTTGGGAGCAGTACTTC; cdr3_aa: CAISPSWEQYF
d_call: TRBD2; v_call: TRBV30; j_call: TRBJ2-7; clone_size: once; cdr3_nt: TGTGCCTGGACTAGCGGGGCCTACGAGCAGTACTTC; cdr3_aa: CAWTSGAYEQYF
d_call: TRBD1; v_call: TRBV7-8; j_call: TRBJ1-2; clone_size: -; cdr3_nt: TGTGCCAGCAGCTCCCGGGACAGGGGGCGTGAGTATGGCTACACCTTC; cdr3_aa: CASSSRDRGREYGYTF
d_call: -; v_call: TRBV4-1; j_call: TRBJ1-2; clone_size: -; cdr3_nt: TGCGCCAGCAGCCAATGGGCAGGAAGAGCTAACTATGGCTACACCTTC; cdr3_aa: CASSQWAGRANYGYTF
d_call: -; v_call: TRBV7-8; j_call: TRBJ2-7; clone_size: -; cdr3_nt: TGTGCCAGCAGCTTAGCGCCGGACTACGAGCAGTACTTC; cdr3_aa: CASSLAPDYEQYF
d_call: -; v_call: TRBV28; j_call: TRBJ2-7; clone_size: few; cdr3_nt: TGTGCCAGCAAGCGGAGTCTCCCTACCTACGAGCAGTACTTC; cdr3_aa: CASKRSLPTYEQYF
d_call: -; v_call: TRBV7-3; j_call: TRBJ2-2; clone_size: -; cdr3_nt: TGTGCCAGCAGCCCCCCAACAGGGACCGGGGAGCTGTTTTTT; cdr3_aa: CASSPPTGTGELFF
d_call: -; v_call: TRBV7-2; j_call: TRBJ1-3; clone_size: medium-sized; cdr3_nt: TGTGCCAGCAGCTTAACAAAGAGCTCTGGAAACACCATATATTTT; cdr3_aa: CASSLTKSSGNTIYF
d_call: -; v_call: TRBV5-6; j_call: TRBJ2-3; clone_size: -; cdr3_nt: TGTGCCAGCAGCTTGACTAAGAATACGCAGTATTTT; cdr3_aa: CASSLTKNTQYF
d_call: -; v_call: TRBV7-3; j_call: TRBJ1-2; clone_size: -; cdr3_nt: TGTGCCAGCAGCTTAGGATCAGGGCGAGGAGGCTACACCTTC; cdr3_aa: CASSLGSGRGGYTF
d_call: TRBD2; v_call: TRBV6-1; j_call: TRBJ2-7; clone_size: -; cdr3_nt: TGTGCCAGCAGTGAAGTCGGCGGGAGCTCCTACGAGCAGTACTTC; cdr3_aa: CASSEVGGSSYEQYF
d_call: -; v_call: TRBV5-1; j_call: TRBJ1-4; clone_size: few; cdr3_nt: TGCGCCAGCAGCTTGACGAGACCAGGGGTTGAAAAACTGTTTTTT; cdr3_aa: CASSLTRPGVEKLFF
d_call: -; v_call: TRBV28; j_call: TRBJ1-5; clone_size: -; cdr3_nt: TGTGCCAGCAGTTCGATAGGACAGATCAGTCAGCCCCAGCATTTT; cdr3_aa: CASSSIGQISQPQHF
d_call: TRBD2; v_call: TRBV30; j_call: TRBJ2-5; clone_size: -; cdr3_nt: TGTGCCTGGACCCGGGGAGGGCAGGAGACCCAGTACTTC; cdr3_aa: CAWTRGGQETQYF
d_call: -; v_call: TRBV9; j_call: TRBJ2-3; clone_size: -; cdr3_nt: TGTGCCAGCAGTCCGGGACTCTCTTTGGATACGCAGTATTTT; cdr3_aa: CASSPGLSLDTQYF
d_call: -; v_call: TRBV27; j_call: TRBJ1-1; clone_size: -; cdr3_nt: TGTGCCAGCAGTATCGTGGGAAGTCGGTACACTGAAGCTTTCTTT; cdr3_aa: CASSIVGSRYTEAFF